These 26 T cell receptor beta chains originate from one sample sequenced in a study of molecular identifiers for immune sequencing clone quantification. One entry per CDR3 protein results from TCRdb running MiXCR on the PCR reads. The sample has 300,000 to 400,000 distinct CDR3 sequences; under 25% are singletons. Sequencing was carried out using naive CD8+ T cells from blood, with Jurkat cell RNA spiked in. The sample's subset: FACS-sorted CD8+CD4-CCR7+CD45RA+ naive T cells. These receptors were obtained from a human donor in good health. Some libraries in this study had Jurkat cell RNA spiked in.

This chain connects TRBV3-1 to TRBJ2-5; D is possibly TRBD1 or TRBD2 (5 bases each). CDR3 size: 14 residues. Trimming shortened V by 0 bases and J by 3 bases, and 8 bases separated the two germline ends. Germline loops: CDR1 LGHDT, CDR2 YNNKEL (reference sequence). CDR3 residues: CASSQEGTKETQYF. The CDR3 DNA reads TGTGCCAGCAGCCAAGAGGGGACCAAAGAGACCCAGTACTTC.

As to this clonotype: A much larger clonotype is one base distant, so this may be a read error. This sequence joins TRBV28 and TRBJ1-1; D is possibly TRBD1 (6 bases). Germline lookup yields CDR1 MDHEN and CDR2 SYDVKM. The CDR3 has 17 amino acids. The V end lost 2 bases, the J end lost 2 bases, and 18 bases lay between the germline ends. This chain's CDR3 is CASSLRRPLGTNTEAFF. CDR3 coding DNA: TGTGCCAGCAGTTTACGCCGGCCATTAGGGACAAACACTGAAGCTTTCTTT.

This clonotype was counted between two and nine times. This chain links TRBV27 with TRBJ1-6, with D possibly TRBD1 on 5 matching bases. Germline V lookup: CDR1 MNHEY, CDR2 SMNVEV (reference sequence). V lost 5 bases to trimming and J lost 8 bases, with 16 bases between them. The CDR3 extends over 15 amino acids. DNA for the CDR3: TGTGCCAGCAGTACAATCTCCGGGGCCGATTCACCCCTCCACTTT. It yields the protein CASSTISGADSPLHF.

Concerning this clonotype itself: Being one base from a much bigger clone, this may be a read error. The chain uses TRBV6-5 and TRBJ2-1, with 7 nucleotides matching TRBD2. The CDR3 totals 13 residues. Germline V CDR1 and CDR2: MNHEY, SVGAGI. V gave up 0 bases and J gave up 10 bases; unmatched junction bases: 3. CDR3 sequence (DNA): TGTGCCAGCAGTTACTCTAGCGGGTACGAGCAGTTCTTC. Amino acids: CASSYSSGYEQFF.

A single count supports this clonotype. This may stem from a read error, because a much larger clone lies one nucleotide away. The chain uses TRBV6-5 and TRBJ1-1, with D possibly TRBD1 on 6 matching bases. CDR3 size: 15 residues. Germline V gene sequence: CDR1 MNHEY, CDR2 SVGAGI. V was shortened by 4 bases and J by 6 bases, with 18 bases between the two germline ends. The CDR3 coding sequence is TGTGCCAGCAGTTTAATTTTGGACTACAGGGCTGAAGCTTTCTTT. This translates into CASSLILDYRAEAFF.

As for this clonotype: Its ends do not fully match the called genes, so a read error is possible. The rearrangement links TRBV4-3 to TRBJ1-4; a weak D match, TRBD1 (5 bases). This CDR3 is built from 15 residues. Germline V lookup: CDR1 LGHNA, CDR2 YSLEER. The CDR3 DNA reads TGCGCCAGCAGCCAAGACGGGGGGACTAGTGAAAAACTGTTTTTT. It codes for CASSQDGGTSEKLFF.

This clonotype was observed many times. The chain combines TRBV7-2 with TRBJ2-7, with D tentatively TRBD1 (5 bases). V lost 4 bases and J 1 base, leaving 17 bases between the germline ends. CDR3 length equals 16 residues. Germline V gene sequence: CDR1 SGHTA, CDR2 FQGNSA. CDR3 bases: TGTGCCAGCAGCTCTGGAAGGGGTGAACCGTCCTACGAGCAGTACTTC. Amino acids: CASSSGRGEPSYEQYF. Drawing the rest from reference TRBV7-2 and TRBJ2-7, the complete variable domain is GAGVSQSPSNKVTEKGKDVELRCDPISGHTALYWYRQSLGQGLEFLIYFQGNSAPDKSGLPSDRFSAERTGGSVSTLTIQRTQQEDSAVYLCASSSGRGEPSYEQYFGPGTRLTVT.

V is TRBV3-1 and J is TRBJ1-1; 8 nucleotides match TRBD1. The length of the CDR3 is 14 residues. The ends lost 5 bases at V and 6 bases at J; junction bases unmatched: 8. Per germline, CDR1 LGHDT and CDR2 YNNKEL (reference sequence). The CDR3 loop reads CASSDAGGRSEAFF. The DNA of the CDR3 is TGTGCCAGCAGCGATGCAGGGGGCCGCTCTGAAGCTTTCTTT. The variable domain in full, completed from reference TRBV3-1 and TRBJ1-1, reads DTAVSQTPKYLVTQMGNDKSIKCEQNLGHDTMYWYKQDSKKFLKIMFSYNNKELIINETVPNRFSPKSPDKAHLNLHINSLELGDSAVYFCASSDAGGRSEAFFGQGTRLTVV.

This clonotype was observed at least ten times. The chain joins TRBV9 to TRBJ1-2; D call uncertain. The CDR3 extends over 11 amino acids. Germline CDR1 and CDR2: SGDLS and YYNGEE. Between the trimmed V and J ends, which lost 7 bases and 4 bases, there was a span of 8 bases. The CDR3 loop is CASWGSYGYTF. CDR3 sequence (DNA): TGTGCCAGCTGGGGTTCCTATGGCTACACCTTC.

This clonotype came up many times. The V gene is TRBV29-1, the J gene TRBJ2-1; weak D call: TRBD2 (5 bases). The CDR3 runs to 13 residues. Trimming took off 2 bases at V and 5 bases at J, with 10 bases between the two ends. The germline CDR1 and CDR2 sequences are SQVTM and ANQGSEA. In nucleotides, the CDR3 is TGCAGCGTTGAACCGGGGTCTAACAATGAGCAGTTCTTC. It specifies CSVEPGSNNEQFF.

The V call is TRBV27, the J call TRBJ1-1; a weak D match, TRBD1 (6 bases). Trimming stripped 4 bases from V and 2 bases from J, with 14 bases between. The germline gives CDR1 MNHEY, CDR2 SMNVEV (reference sequence). The CDR3 covers 15 residues. The CDR3 bases are TGTGCCAGCAGTTCCGGGACAAACCTTAACACTGAAGCTTTCTTT. It encodes CASSSGTNLNTEAFF.

This clonotype was found a few times. The rearrangement joins TRBV27 to TRBJ1-1; D gene unclear. Trimming cost V 3 bases and J 0 bases, with 8 bases left between them. Per the germline V gene, CDR1 is MNHEY and CDR2 is SMNVEV (reference sequence). The CDR3 spans 14 residues. The CDR3 is CASSFGRLNTEAFF. CDR3 nucleotide sequence: TGTGCCAGCAGTTTTGGCAGATTGAACACTGAAGCTTTCTTT.

A word on this clonotype: A much larger clone lies one base from this, so it may be a read error. The chain combines TRBV5-3 with TRBJ1-1; 8 nucleotides match TRBD1. TRBV5-3 carries the ORF label, with uncertain function. The CDR3 is 15 residues long. Written as DNA, the CDR3 is TGTGCCAGCAGCTTGCCGGACAGGGTGAACACTGAAGCTTCCTTT. Amino acids: CASSLPDRVNTEASF.

This clonotype appeared many times. The rearrangement links TRBV20-1 to TRBJ2-3, with D perhaps matching TRBD1 (6 bases). Between the trimmed V and J ends, which lost 5 bases and 6 bases, there was a span of 21 bases. The CDR3 is 15 amino acids. Germline V CDR1 and CDR2: DFQATT, SNEGSKA (reference sequence). DNA for the CDR3: TGCAGTGCTCCGTGGGCAGGGGACGTTCGGGATACGCAGTATTTT. Residues: CSAPWAGDVRDTQYF.

This chain joins TRBV27 and TRBJ2-1, with a possible D match to TRBD1 (5 bases). With 5 bases removed from V and 2 bases from J, the gap between germline ends came to 13 bases. The CDR3 is 15 residues long. The germline V gene has CDR1 MNHEY and CDR2 SMNVEV (reference sequence). CDR3 bases: TGTGCCAGCAGTCTCCAGACAGAAACCTACAATGAGCAGTTCTTC. It codes for CASSLQTETYNEQFF.

The chain joins TRBV27 to TRBJ2-2; 7 bases match TRBD1. J was trimmed by 7 bases and V by 3 bases; bases with no gene match: 5. This CDR3 has 14 amino acids. CDR1 MNHEY and CDR2 SMNVEV come from the germline V gene (reference sequence). CDR3 DNA: TGTGCCAGCAGTTTGACAGGGAGCATCGGGGAGCTGTTTTTT. Translating it yields CASSLTGSIGELFF.

This clonotype occurred many times. The V call is TRBV9, the J call TRBJ2-3; 8 bases align to TRBD2. V trimming: 3 bases; J trimming: 3 bases; junction bases outside the gene matches: 9. CDR3 size: 16 residues. Germline CDR1 is SGDLS and CDR2 is YYNGEE. CDR3 residues: CASSGEGLGVTDTQYF. CDR3 nucleotides: TGTGCCAGCAGCGGCGAGGGACTAGGGGTGACAGATACGCAGTATTTT.

The chain couples TRBV7-8 to TRBJ2-1; D is possibly TRBD1 (6 bases). Trimming removed 1 base from V and 0 bases from J, with 13 bases in between. The CDR3 contains 17 residues. Germline V CDR1 and CDR2: SGHVS, FQNEAQ. CDR3 nucleotides: TGTGCCAGCAGCTTAGGCAGGGGCCAAAACTCCTACAATGAGCAGTTCTTC. This encodes CASSLGRGQNSYNEQFF. The full variable domain, its missing parts supplied by reference TRBV7-8 and TRBJ2-1, is GAGVSQSPRYKVAKRGQDVALRCDPISGHVSLFWYQQALGQGPEFLTYFQNEAQLDKSGLPSDRFFAERPEGSVSTLKIQRTQQEDSAVYLCASSLGRGQNSYNEQFFGPGTRLTVL.

As for this clonotype: The conserved closing phenylalanine or tryptophan is absent in this CDR3, likely reflecting a read error. V is TRBV25-1 and J is TRBJ2-5; tentative D call: TRBD1 (5 bases). The germline gives CDR1 MGHDK, CDR2 SYGVNS. There are 15 residues in the CDR3. V lost 5 bases, J lost 2 bases, and 15 bases lay in between. The CDR3: CASSPPGYRQETQYS. The CDR3, as DNA: TGTGCCAGCAGTCCCCCCGGGTACAGGCAAGAGACCCAGTACTCC.

To note about this clonotype: A read error may explain this, as a much larger clone is one base away. The J gene is TRBJ2-2, the V gene TRBV20-1, with D tentatively TRBD1 or TRBD2 (6 bases each). CDR1 is DFQATT, CDR2 SNEGSKA, per germline (reference sequence). The CDR3 sequence is 13 residues long. The V gene lost 5 bases and the J gene lost 4 bases, with 11 bases spanning the gap. CDR3 residues: CSAPGAGTGELFF. CDR3 nucleotide sequence: TGCAGTGCTCCGGGGGCTGGCACCGGGGAGCTGTTTTTT.

This clonotype was seen ten or more times. The V gene is TRBV7-2, the J gene TRBJ2-1; D is undetermined. V was cut by 5 bases and J by 5 bases, with 7 bases left in between. The CDR3 covers 12 residues. Germline V gene sequence: CDR1 SGHTA, CDR2 FQGNSA. In nucleotides, the CDR3 is TGTGCCAGCAGCCCCATGAACAATGAGCAGTTCTTC. This sequence encodes CASSPMNNEQFF.

The count of this clonotype is one. A much larger clonotype is one base distant, so this may be a read error. V usage is TRBV13 and J usage is TRBJ1-1; TRBD1 is a possible D gene (6 bases). This CDR3 is 12 amino acids long. Looked up from germline, CDR1 is PRHDT and CDR2 is FYEKMQ (reference sequence). The CDR3 reads CAGSQGGNEAFF. CDR3 DNA sequence: TGTGCCGGCAGCCAAGGGGGTAATGAAGCTTTCTTT. The full variable domain, in which reference TRBV13 and TRBJ1-1 provide the parts outside the CDR3, is AAGVIQSPRHLIKEKRETATLKCYPIPRHDTVYWYQQGPGQDPQFLISFYEKMQSDKGSIPDRFSAQQFSDYHSELNMSSLELGDSALYFCAGSQGGNEAFFGQGTRLTVV.

V is TRBV10-2 and J is TRBJ2-1; D not resolved. The CDR3 runs to 14 residues. The V end lost 2 bases, the J end lost 4 bases, and 9 bases lay between the germline ends. Germline loops: CDR1 WSHSY, CDR2 SAAADI. The CDR3 nucleotides are TGCGCCAGCAGTGAGACAGTAGGGTACAATGAGCAGTTCTTC. It yields the protein CASSETVGYNEQFF.

This clonotype was observed many times. The chain recombines TRBV11-2 with TRBJ1-1; perhaps TRBD1 as D (5 bases). Germline-derived CDR1 and CDR2 are SGHAT and FQNNGV. The CDR3 consists of 15 residues. Trimming shortened V by 1 base and J by 0 bases, and 9 bases separated the two germline ends. The CDR3 reads CASSLGGRVNTEAFF. The CDR3 nucleotides read TGTGCCAGCAGCTTAGGGGGCAGGGTGAACACTGAAGCTTTCTTT.

This clonotype was seen ten or more times. The V gene is TRBV3-1, the J gene TRBJ1-1; no definite D call. Looked up from germline, CDR1 is LGHDT and CDR2 is YNNKEL (reference sequence). The CDR3 sequence is 13 residues long. Trimming removed 1 base at V and 6 bases at J, with 9 bases between. DNA for the CDR3: TGTGCCAGCAGCCAAGTTACCAGGCCTGAAGCTTTCTTT. Amino acid sequence: CASSQVTRPEAFF.

This clonotype was counted ten times or more. The V call is TRBV7-2, the J call TRBJ2-5; 9 bases fit TRBD1. The CDR3 sequence is 14 residues long. Trimming cost V 1 base and J 5 bases; bases outside gene matches: 2. Germline CDR1 is SGHTA and CDR2 is FQGNSA. The chain's CDR3 is CASSLEDRGETQYF. The CDR3 bases are TGTGCCAGCAGCTTAGAGGACAGGGGCGAGACCCAGTACTTC.